This TCR beta chain was captured by sequencing in a study of identical twins. Findings of the study overall: A partial confounding effect on zero-insertion analyses could come from invariant MAIT and iNKT cells. Memory repertoires lacked the insertion deficit that abundant cord blood beta clonotypes showed. In beta out-of-frame sequences, the excess sharing between twins was weaker.

This clonotype turned up a few times. What it recognizes is unknown. From the 5' RACE reads, TCRdb called clonotypes with MiXCR, one entry per CDR3 protein. The sample records hundreds of thousands of distinct CDR3 sequences, around 12% being singletons. Healthy Caucasians were all of the donors. CDR3 size: 13 residues. The ends were cut back, 4 bases at V and 6 bases at J, with 12 bases in the middle. Per the germline V gene, CDR1 is LGHDT and CDR2 is YNNKEL (reference sequence). This same sample was also taken into another study, of yellow fever vaccine responses in identical twins.

This TCR was sampled from a young woman in good health. The chain recombines TRBV3-1 with TRBJ1-1; possibly TRBD1 for D (6 bases). Input material: CD8+ T cells sorted from blood. The CDR3 DNA reads TGTGCCAGCAGCCTAGGGGGGGGACCTGAAGCTTTCTTT. Its translation is CASSLGGGPEAFF.